A single sample is the source of the 13 T cell receptor beta chains below, sequenced in a study of cytomegalovirus exposure and HLA in healthy donors. Researchers ran the PCR with 60 Vbeta and 13 Jbeta primers. Only in-frame clones appear in the TCRdb table, and some are missing; sequencing was by immunoSEQ multiplex PCR. The repertoire holds under 250,000 clones, with 81% as singletons. The specimen was PBMCs. Receptor source: a woman aged 55-69 years in good health and CMV-seropositive.

The V and J genes are TRBV4-1 and TRBJ1-5; possibly TRBD1 for D (5 bases). CDR1 is MGHRA, CDR2 YSYEKL, per germline. CDR3 size: 18 residues. V lost 1 base and J lost 0, with 16 bases in between. The CDR3 nucleotides read TGCGCCAGCAGCCAAGTAACGACAGCAATATATAGCAATCAGCCCCAGCATTTT. Protein product: CASSQVTTAIYSNQPQHF.

The genes are TRBV5-1 and TRBJ2-1; 12 positions match TRBD2. Germline CDR1 reads SGHRS; CDR2 reads YFSETQ. Losses at the gene ends were 5 bases for V and 2 bases for J; bases not matched to a gene: 2. CDR3 length: 15 residues. CDR3 DNA sequence: TGCGCCAGCAGGACTAGCGGGGGTACCTACAATGAGCAGTTCTTC. Translation gives CASRTSGGTYNEQFF.

The chain is built from TRBV7-9 and TRBJ2-2, with 8 positions matching TRBD1. Looked up from germline, CDR1 is SEHNR and CDR2 is FQNEAQ (reference sequence). V lost 4 bases and J lost 4; bases outside the gene matches: 5. The CDR3 length is 15 residues. CDR3 sequence reads: CASSSGQGGTGELFF. In DNA form, the CDR3 reads TGTGCCAGCAGCTCTGGACAGGGAGGCACCGGGGAGCTGTTTTTT.

This clone was seen once. The chain is built from TRBV27 and TRBJ2-2; 10 bases agree with TRBD1. The CDR3 has 15 amino acids. V was pared by 3 bases and J by 4 bases, with 2 bases of the junction left unmatched. Germline V gene data show CDR1 as MNHEY and CDR2 as SMNVEV (reference sequence). In nucleotides, the CDR3 is TGTGCCAGCAGTTTCTGGACAGGGGGCACCGGGGAGCTGTTTTTT. Amino acids: CASSFWTGGTGELFF.

The chain joins TRBV5-4 to TRBJ1-2, with D maybe TRBD1 (6 bases). V gave up 3 bases and J gave up 3 bases, with 9 bases separating them. The CDR3 is 13 amino acids. Germline V lookup: CDR1 SGHNT, CDR2 YYREEE (reference sequence). CDR3 nucleotide sequence: TGTGCCAGCAGCTCCTACAGGGACTATGGCTACACCTTC. Amino acids: CASSSYRDYGYTF.

The CDR3 here is CASSWGQILSSGNTIYF. CDR3 in DNA: TGTGCCAGCAGCTGGGGACAGATATTATCCTCTGGAAACACCATATATTTT. The chain links TRBV13 to TRBJ1-3, with 7 positions matching TRBD1. V lost 4 bases and J lost 0; bases outside the gene matches: 9. The CDR3 totals 17 residues. Per germline, CDR1 PRHDT and CDR2 FYEKMQ (reference sequence).

The J gene is TRBJ1-2, the V gene TRBV5-5, with 7 positions matching TRBD1. Germline V lookup: CDR1 SGHKS, CDR2 YYEKEE (reference sequence). The CDR3 extends over 15 amino acids. Trimming removed 4 bases from V and 8 bases from J; junction bases left unmatched: 14. In DNA form, the CDR3 reads TGTGCCAGCAGCCGCAGTAGCCTTCACAGGGGCGGCTACACCTTC. As protein: CASSRSSLHRGGYTF.

CDR3: CASSPPLAGGNEQFF. In DNA form, the CDR3 reads TGTGCCAGCAGCCCCCCACTAGCGGGAGGGAATGAGCAGTTCTTC. The chain uses TRBV5-4 and TRBJ2-1; 13 bases match TRBD2. J lost 7 bases, V lost 4 bases, and 5 bases had no gene match. Looked up from germline, CDR1 is SGHNT and CDR2 is YYREEE (reference sequence). CDR3 length: 15 amino acids.

This CDR3 is CAISEGSGLRYYEQYF. CDR3 bases: TGTGCCATCAGTGAGGGGAGTGGCCTAAGATACTACGAGCAGTACTTC. V and J are TRBV10-3 and TRBJ2-7, with D possibly TRBD2 on 5 matching bases. Germline assignment: CDR1 ENHRY and CDR2 SYGVKD. This CDR3 has 16 amino acids. V dropped 2 bases and J dropped 3 bases, with 17 bases sitting between them.

The chain couples TRBV7-9 to TRBJ1-1, with TRBD1 identical over 7 bases. The length of the CDR3 is 14 residues. From germline, CDR1 is SEHNR and CDR2 FQNEAQ (reference sequence). J gave up 3 bases and V 4 bases, and 5 bases lay outside the gene matches. CDR3 residues: CASSWTTGDTEAFF. CDR3 sequence (DNA): TGTGCCAGCAGCTGGACTACAGGGGACACTGAAGCTTTCTTT.

J is TRBJ2-6 and V is TRBV7-9; the D gene is possibly TRBD2 (5 bases). CDR1 is SEHNR, CDR2 FQNEAQ, per germline (reference sequence). This CDR3 is built from 16 residues. V lost 2 bases, J lost 0 bases, and 8 bases lay in between. Here the CDR3 reads CASSLIGSSGANVLTF. CDR3 coding DNA: TGTGCCAGCAGCTTAATTGGGAGCTCTGGGGCCAACGTCCTGACTTTC. Supplemented by reference TRBV7-9 and TRBJ2-6, the full variable domain reads DTGVSQNPRHKITKRGQNVTFRCDPISEHNRLYWYRQTLGQGPEFLTYFQNEAQLEKSRLLSDRFSAERPKGSFSTLEIQRTEQGDSAMYLCASSLIGSSGANVLTFGAGSRLTVL.

The rearrangement uses TRBV10-2 and TRBJ1-2; TRBD1 is a possible D gene (5 bases). Trimming took off 4 bases at V and 3 bases at J, with 9 bases between the two ends. CDR3 length: 13 residues. CDR1 and CDR2 from the germline V gene are WSHSY and SAAADI. CDR3 sequence (DNA): TGCGCCAGCAGTGGCCAGGGTGACTATGGCTACACCTTC. This gives the protein CASSGQGDYGYTF.

The rearrangement joins TRBV11-2 to TRBJ1-2; D remains ambiguous. There are 14 residues in the CDR3. Trimming took off 1 base at V and 5 bases at J, with 11 bases between the two ends. The V gene's germline CDR1 is SGHAT and CDR2 FQNNGV. The CDR3 bases are TGTGCCAGCAGCTTAGGCCAGGCCTTGTATGGCTACACCTTC. It codes for CASSLGQALYGYTF.